This TCR beta chain was found in a study of shared clonotypes between healthy human individuals. The study's findings and limits: Naive subsets, compared against memory subsets, generally had larger estimated richness values.

Note on this clone: Its antigen is undetermined.

The run depth of the assay was deep. TCRdb keeps only in-frame clones here, not all; method: immunoSEQ multiplex PCR. The sample records around 2.1 million clones, almost 96% being singletons. Trimming cost V 6 bases and J 1 base, with 16 bases left between them. The CDR3 spans 15 residues. Germline-derived CDR1 and CDR2 are MNHNS and SASEGT. Sequenced input: naive CD4+ T cells sorted from blood. As for subset: CD45RA+ positively selected. V is TRBV6-1 and J is TRBJ2-7; D gene uncertain. The receptor was derived from a man aged 18 to 30 in good health. In DNA, the CDR3 is TGTGCCAGCAGAGGAAACCATTGGGGATCCTACGAGCAGTACTTC. Amino acid sequence: CASRGNHWGSYEQYF.